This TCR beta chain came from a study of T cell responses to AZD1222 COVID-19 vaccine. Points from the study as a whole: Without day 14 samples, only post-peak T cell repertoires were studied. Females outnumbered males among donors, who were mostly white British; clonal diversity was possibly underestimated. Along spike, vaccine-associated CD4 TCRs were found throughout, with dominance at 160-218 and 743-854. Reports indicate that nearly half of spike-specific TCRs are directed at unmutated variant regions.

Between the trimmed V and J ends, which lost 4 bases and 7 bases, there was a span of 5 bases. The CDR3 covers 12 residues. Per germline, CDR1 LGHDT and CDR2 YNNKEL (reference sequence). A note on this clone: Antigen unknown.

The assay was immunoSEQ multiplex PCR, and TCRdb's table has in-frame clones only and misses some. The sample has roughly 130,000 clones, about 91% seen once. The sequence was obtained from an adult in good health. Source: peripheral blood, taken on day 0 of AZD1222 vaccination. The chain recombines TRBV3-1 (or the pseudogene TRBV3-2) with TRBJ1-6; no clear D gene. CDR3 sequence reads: CASSPQNSPLHF. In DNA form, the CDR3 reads TGTGCCAGCAGCCCGCAGAATTCACCCCTCCACTTT.